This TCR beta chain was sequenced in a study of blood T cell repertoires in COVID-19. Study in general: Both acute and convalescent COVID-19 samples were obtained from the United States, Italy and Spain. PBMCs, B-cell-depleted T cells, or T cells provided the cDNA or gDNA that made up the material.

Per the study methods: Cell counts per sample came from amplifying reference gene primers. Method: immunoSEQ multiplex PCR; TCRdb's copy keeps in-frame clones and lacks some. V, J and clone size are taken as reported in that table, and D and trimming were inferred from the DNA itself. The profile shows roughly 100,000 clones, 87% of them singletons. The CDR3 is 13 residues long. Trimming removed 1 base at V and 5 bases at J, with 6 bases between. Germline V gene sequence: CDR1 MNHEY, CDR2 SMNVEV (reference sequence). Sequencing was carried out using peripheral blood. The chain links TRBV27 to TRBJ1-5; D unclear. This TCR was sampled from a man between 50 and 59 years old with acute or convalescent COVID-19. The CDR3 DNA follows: TGTGCCAGCAGTTTATACCCGGATCAGCCCCAGCATTTT. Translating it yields CASSLYPDQPQHF.